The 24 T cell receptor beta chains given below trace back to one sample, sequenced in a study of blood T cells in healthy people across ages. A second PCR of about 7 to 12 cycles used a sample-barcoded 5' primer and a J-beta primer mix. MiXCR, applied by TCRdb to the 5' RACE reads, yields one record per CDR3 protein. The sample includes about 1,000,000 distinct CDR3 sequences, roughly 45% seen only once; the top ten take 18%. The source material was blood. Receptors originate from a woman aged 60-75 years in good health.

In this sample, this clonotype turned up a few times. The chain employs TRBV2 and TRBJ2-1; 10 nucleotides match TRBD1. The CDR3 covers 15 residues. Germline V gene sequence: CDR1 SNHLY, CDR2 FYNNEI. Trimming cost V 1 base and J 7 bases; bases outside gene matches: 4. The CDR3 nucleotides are TGTGCCAGCAGTGAAGGGGGACAGGGGTTAAATGAGCAGTTCTTC. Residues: CASSEGGQGLNEQFF.

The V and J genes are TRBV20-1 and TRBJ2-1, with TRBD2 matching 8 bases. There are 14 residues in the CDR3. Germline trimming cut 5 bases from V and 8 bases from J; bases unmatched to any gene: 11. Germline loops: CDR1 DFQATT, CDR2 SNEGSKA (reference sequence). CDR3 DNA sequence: TGCAGTGCTGCTACTAGCGGACCTGGGGATGAGCAGTTCTTC. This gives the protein CSAATSGPGDEQFF.

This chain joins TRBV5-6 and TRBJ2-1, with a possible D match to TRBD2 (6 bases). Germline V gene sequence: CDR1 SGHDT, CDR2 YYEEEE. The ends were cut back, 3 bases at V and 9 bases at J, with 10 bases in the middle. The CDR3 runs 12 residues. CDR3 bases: TGTGCCAGCAGCTCCTGGCGGGGTGAGCAGTTCTTC. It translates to CASSSWRGEQFF.

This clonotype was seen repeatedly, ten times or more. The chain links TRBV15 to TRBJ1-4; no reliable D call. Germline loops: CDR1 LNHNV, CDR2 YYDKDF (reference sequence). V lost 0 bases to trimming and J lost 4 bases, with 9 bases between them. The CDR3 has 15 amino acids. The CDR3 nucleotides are TGTGCCACCAGCAGAGATATGCCCCATAATGAAAAACTGTTTTTT. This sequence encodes CATSRDMPHNEKLFF.

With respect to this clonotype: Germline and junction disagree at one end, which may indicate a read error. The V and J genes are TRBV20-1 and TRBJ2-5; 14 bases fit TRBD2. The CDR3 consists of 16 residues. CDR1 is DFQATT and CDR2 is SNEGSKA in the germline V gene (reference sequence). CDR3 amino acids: CSTREGLAGDQETQYF. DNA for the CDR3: TGCAGTACTAGAGAGGGACTAGCGGGAGACCAAGAGACCCAGTACTTC.

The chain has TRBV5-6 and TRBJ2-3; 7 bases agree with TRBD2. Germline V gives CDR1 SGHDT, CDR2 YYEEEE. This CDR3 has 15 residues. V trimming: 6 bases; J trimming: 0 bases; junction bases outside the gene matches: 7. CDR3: CASTISGPSTDTQYF. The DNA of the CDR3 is TGTGCCAGCACCATTAGCGGGCCGAGCACAGATACGCAGTATTTT. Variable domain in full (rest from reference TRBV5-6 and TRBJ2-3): DAGVTQSPTHLIKTRGQQVTLRCSPKSGHDTVSWYQQALGQGPQFIFQYYEEEERQRGNFPDRFSGHQFPNYSSELNVNALLLGDSALYLCASTISGPSTDTQYFGPGTRLTVL.

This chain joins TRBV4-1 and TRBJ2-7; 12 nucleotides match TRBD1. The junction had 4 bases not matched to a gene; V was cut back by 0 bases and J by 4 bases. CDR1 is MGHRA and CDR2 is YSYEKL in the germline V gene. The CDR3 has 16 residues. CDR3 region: CASSQDGTGGFYEQYF. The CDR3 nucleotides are TGCGCCAGCAGCCAAGACGGGACAGGGGGCTTTTACGAGCAGTACTTC.

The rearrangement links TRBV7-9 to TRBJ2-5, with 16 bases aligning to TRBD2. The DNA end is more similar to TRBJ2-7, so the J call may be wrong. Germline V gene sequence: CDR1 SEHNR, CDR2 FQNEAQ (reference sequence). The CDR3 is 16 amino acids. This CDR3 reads CASSSSGTSGRAEQYF. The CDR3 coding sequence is TGTGCCAGCAGCTCGTCCGGGACTAGCGGGAGGGCCGAGCAGTACTTC.

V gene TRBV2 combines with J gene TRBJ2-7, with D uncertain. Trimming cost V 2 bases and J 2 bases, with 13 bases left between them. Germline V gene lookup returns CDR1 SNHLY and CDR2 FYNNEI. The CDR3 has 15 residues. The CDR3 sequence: CASSESETVTYEQYF. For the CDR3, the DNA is TGTGCCAGCAGTGAATCTGAGACGGTCACCTACGAGCAGTACTTC.

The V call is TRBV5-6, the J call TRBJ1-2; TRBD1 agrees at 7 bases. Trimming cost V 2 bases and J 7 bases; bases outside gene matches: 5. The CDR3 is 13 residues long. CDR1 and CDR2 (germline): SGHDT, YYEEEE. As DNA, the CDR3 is TGTGCCAGCAGCTTAGGGGGCGTCGGTGGCTACACCTTC. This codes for CASSLGGVGGYTF.

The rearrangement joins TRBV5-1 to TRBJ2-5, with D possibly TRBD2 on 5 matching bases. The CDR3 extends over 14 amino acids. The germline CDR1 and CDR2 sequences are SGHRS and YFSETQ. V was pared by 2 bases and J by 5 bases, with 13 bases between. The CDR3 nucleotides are TGCGCCAGCAGCTTTCGGGGTGGCGAGGAGACCCAGTACTTC. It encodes CASSFRGGEETQYF.

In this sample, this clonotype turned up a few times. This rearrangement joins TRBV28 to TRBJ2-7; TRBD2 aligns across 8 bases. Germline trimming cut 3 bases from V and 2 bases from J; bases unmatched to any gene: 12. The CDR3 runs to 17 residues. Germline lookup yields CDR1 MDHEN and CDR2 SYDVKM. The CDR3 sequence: CASSFMPSGGVAYEQYF. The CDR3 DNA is TGTGCCAGCAGTTTTATGCCGTCCGGGGGGGTTGCCTACGAGCAGTACTTC.

CDR3 region: CASSSIHRTGANVLTF. The DNA of the CDR3 is TGTGCCAGCAGTTCAATCCACCGAACTGGGGCCAACGTCCTGACTTTC. V is TRBV27 and J is TRBJ2-6, with unresolved D. The CDR3 is 16 amino acids. The germline V gene encodes CDR1 MNHEY and CDR2 SMNVEV (reference sequence). Trimming left V 4 bases short and J 2 bases short, with 12 bases between.

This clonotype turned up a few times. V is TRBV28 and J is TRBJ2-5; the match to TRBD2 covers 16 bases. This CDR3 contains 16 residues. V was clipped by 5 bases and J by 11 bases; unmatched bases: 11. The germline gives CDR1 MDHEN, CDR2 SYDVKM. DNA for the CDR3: TGTGCCAGCAGTCTGGGACTAGCGGGAGGGCCGAGGGAGCAGTACTTC. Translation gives CASSLGLAGGPREQYF.

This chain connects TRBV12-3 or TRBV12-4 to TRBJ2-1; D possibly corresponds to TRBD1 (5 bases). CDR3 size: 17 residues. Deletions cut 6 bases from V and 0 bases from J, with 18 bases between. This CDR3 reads CASSPPRVVGSYNEQFF. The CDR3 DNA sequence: TGTGCCAGCAGCCCTCCCAGGGTTGTTGGCTCCTACAATGAGCAGTTCTTC.

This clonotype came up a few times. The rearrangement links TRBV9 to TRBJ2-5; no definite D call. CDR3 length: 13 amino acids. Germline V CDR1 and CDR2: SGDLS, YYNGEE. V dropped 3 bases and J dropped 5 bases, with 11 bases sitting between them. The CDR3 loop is CASSGARGETQYF. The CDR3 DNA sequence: TGTGCCAGCAGCGGCGCGCGTGGGGAGACCCAGTACTTC.

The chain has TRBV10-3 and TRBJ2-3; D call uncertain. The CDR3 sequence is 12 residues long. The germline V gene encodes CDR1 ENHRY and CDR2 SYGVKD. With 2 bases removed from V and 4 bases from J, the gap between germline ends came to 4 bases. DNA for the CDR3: TGTGCCATCAGTGAGAGATCAGATACGCAGTATTTT. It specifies CAISERSDTQYF.

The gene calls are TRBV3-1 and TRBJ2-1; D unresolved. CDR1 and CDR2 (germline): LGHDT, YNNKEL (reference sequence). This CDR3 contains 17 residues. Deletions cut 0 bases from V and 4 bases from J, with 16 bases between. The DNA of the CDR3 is TGTGCCAGCAGCCAAGATCTCAAGTTCTCTCAGTACAATGAGCAGTTCTTC. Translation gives CASSQDLKFSQYNEQFF.

This CDR3 reads CASKLTDTQYF. Here the CDR3 DNA reads TGTGCCAGCAAACTCACAGATACGCAGTATTTT. V usage is TRBV6-2 or TRBV6-3 and J usage is TRBJ2-3; unclear D gene. Germline V gives CDR1 MNHEY, CDR2 SVGEGT. Trimming cost V 7 bases and J 2 bases, with 4 bases left between them. The CDR3 extends over 11 amino acids.

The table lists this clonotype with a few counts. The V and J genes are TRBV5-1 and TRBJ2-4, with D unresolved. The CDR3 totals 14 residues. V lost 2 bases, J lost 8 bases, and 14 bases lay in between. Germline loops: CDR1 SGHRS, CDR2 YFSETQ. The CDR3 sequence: CASSLNQIGDIQYF. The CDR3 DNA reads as TGCGCCAGCAGCTTAAACCAAATTGGGGACATTCAGTACTTC.

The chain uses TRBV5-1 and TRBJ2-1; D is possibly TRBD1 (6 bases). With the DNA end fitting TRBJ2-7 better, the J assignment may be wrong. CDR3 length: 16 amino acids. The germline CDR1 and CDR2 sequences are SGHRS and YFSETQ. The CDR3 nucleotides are TGCGCCAGCACCTTCTCAGGGGAATTTTCCTACAATGAGCAGTACTTC. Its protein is CASTFSGEFSYNEQYF.

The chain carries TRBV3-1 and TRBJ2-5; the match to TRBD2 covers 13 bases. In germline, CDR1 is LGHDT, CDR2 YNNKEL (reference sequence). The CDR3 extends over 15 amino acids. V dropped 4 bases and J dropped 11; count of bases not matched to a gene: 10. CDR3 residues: CASSRTSGRAGEQYF. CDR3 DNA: TGTGCCAGCAGCCGAACTAGCGGGAGGGCCGGGGAGCAGTACTTC.

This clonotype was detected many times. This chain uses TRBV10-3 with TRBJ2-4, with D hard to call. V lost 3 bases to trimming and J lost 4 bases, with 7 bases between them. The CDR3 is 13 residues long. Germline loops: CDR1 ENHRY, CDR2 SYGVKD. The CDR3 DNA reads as TGTGCCATCAGTGAATTACAGAAAAACATTCAGTACTTC. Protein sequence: CAISELQKNIQYF.

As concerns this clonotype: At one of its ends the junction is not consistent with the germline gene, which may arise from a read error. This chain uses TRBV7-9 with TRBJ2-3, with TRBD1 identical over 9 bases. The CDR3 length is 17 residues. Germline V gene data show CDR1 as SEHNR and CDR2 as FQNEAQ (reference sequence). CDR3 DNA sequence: TGTGCTAGCAGCTCATGGACAGGGGCTTCCTGCACAGATACGCAGTATTTT. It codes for CASSSWTGASCTDTQYF.